The 8 T cell receptor beta chains reported below all come from one sample, sequenced in a study of cytomegalovirus exposure and HLA in healthy donors. Measured with immunoSEQ multiplex PCR; TCRdb has only the in-frame clones, and not every one. The table has some 320,000 clones, around 87% seen once. Material for sequencing was PBMCs. These receptor sequences come from a woman in her 30s in good health and CMV-seropositive.

This clone has more than one count but fewer than ten. The chain carries TRBV5-1 and TRBJ1-5; D is unclear. Germline V lookup: CDR1 SGHRS, CDR2 YFSETQ. The CDR3 is made up of 13 amino acids. Trimming pared 5 bases from V and 0 bases from J, leaving 6 bases between. CDR3 protein: CASRAASNQPQHF. CDR3 bases: TGCGCCAGCAGGGCAGCTAGCAATCAGCCCCAGCATTTT.

V is TRBV15 and J is TRBJ1-3, with a possible D match to TRBD1 (5 bases). The V and J ends lost 3 bases and 1 base respectively, with 7 bases between them. The CDR3 runs to 14 residues. Germline CDR1 and CDR2: LNHNV and YYDKDF (reference sequence). The CDR3 region has the DNA TGTGCCACCAGCAGTGGGGGTTCTGGAAACACCATATATTTT. Its translation: CATSSGGSGNTIYF.

The CDR3, as DNA: TGTGCCAGCAGCCAGCTGGATCCCGGGACAGGCAATCAGCCCCAGCATTTT. It specifies CASSQLDPGTGNQPQHF. The rearrangement links TRBV4-2 to TRBJ1-5; 7 positions match TRBD1. The CDR3 loop spans 17 amino acids. The ends lost 3 bases at V and 2 bases at J; junction bases unmatched: 10. CDR1 is LGHNA, CDR2 YNFKEQ, per germline.

The chain employs TRBV19 and TRBJ1-5, with D perhaps matching TRBD1 (5 bases). Germline CDR1 LNHDA, CDR2 SQIVND (reference sequence). V lost 1 base and J 11 bases, leaving 21 bases between the germline ends. CDR3 size: 16 residues. The CDR3 DNA is TGTGCCAGTAGTATAGGAGGCAGCCGAGGGGTTTGGGCCCAGCATTTT. This sequence encodes CASSIGGSRGVWAQHF.

The chain carries TRBV2 and TRBJ1-1; D is perhaps TRBD1 (5 bases). Germline-derived CDR1 and CDR2 are SNHLY and FYNNEI. The CDR3 sequence is 13 residues long. Trimming removed 10 bases from V and 1 base from J, with 13 bases in between. The DNA for the CDR3 is TGTGCCACGACCGGGACGGAGAACACTGAAGCTTTCTTT. It codes for CATTGTENTEAFF. Full variable domain (remainder filled in from reference TRBV2 and TRBJ1-1): EPEVTQTPSHQVTQMGQEVILRCVPISNHLYFYWYRQILGQKVEFLVSFYNNEISEKSEIFDDQFSVERPDGSNFTLKIRSTKLEDSAMYFCATTGTENTEAFFGQGTRLTVV.

The chain has TRBV7-3 and TRBJ2-7; D assignment may be TRBD1 or TRBD2 (7 bases each). This CDR3 has 15 amino acids. The germline V gene encodes CDR1 SGHTA and CDR2 FQGTGA. V lost 5 bases and J 0 bases, leaving 14 bases between the germline ends. The CDR3 DNA follows: TGTGCCAGCAGCCCCAGGGGGGGCGGCTCCTACGAGCAGTACTTC. Encoded protein: CASSPRGGGSYEQYF.

The gene calls are TRBV6-1 and TRBJ2-5; 10 nucleotides match TRBD1. Per germline, CDR1 MNHNS and CDR2 SASEGT. This CDR3 contains 13 residues. V dropped 8 bases and J dropped 4; count of bases not matched to a gene: 4. Here the CDR3 reads CASSGTGVETQYF. In DNA, the CDR3 is TGTGCCAGCTCCGGGACAGGGGTAGAGACCCAGTACTTC.

This clone appeared once. The chain uses TRBV4-3 and TRBJ2-7, with D perhaps TRBD1 (5 bases). Per the germline V gene, CDR1 is LGHNA and CDR2 is YSLEER. The length of the CDR3 is 13 residues. Trimming shortened V by 4 bases and J by 3 bases, and 10 bases separated the two germline ends. Here the CDR3 reads CASSPGWDYEQYF. The CDR3 DNA is TGCGCCAGCAGCCCAGGGTGGGACTACGAGCAGTACTTC.